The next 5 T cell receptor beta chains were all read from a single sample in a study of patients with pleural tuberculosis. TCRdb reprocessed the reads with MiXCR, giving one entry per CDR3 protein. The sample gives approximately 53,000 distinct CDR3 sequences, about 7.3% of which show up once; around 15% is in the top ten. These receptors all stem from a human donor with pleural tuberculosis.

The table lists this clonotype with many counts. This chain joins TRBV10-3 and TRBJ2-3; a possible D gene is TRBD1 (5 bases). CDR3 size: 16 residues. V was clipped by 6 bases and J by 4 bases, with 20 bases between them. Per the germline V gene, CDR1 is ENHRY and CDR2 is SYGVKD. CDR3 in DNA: TGTGCCATCAGACCCAACAATGACAGTAGCCCAGATACGCAGTATTTT. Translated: CAIRPNNDSSPDTQYF.

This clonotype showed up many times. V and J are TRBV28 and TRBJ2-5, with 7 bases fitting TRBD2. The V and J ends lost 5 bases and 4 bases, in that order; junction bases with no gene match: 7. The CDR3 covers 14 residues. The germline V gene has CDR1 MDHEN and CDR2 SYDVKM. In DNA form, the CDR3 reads TGTGCCAGCAGTCTCCCGCGCGGGAGAGAGACCCAGTACTTC. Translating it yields CASSLPRGRETQYF.

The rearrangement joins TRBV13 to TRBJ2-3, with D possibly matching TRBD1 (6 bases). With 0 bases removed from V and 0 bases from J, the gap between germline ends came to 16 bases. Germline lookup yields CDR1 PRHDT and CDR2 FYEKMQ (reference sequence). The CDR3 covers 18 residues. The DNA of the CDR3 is TGTGCCAGCAGCTTAGGGGGGGCGATCCACCTTAGCACAGATACGCAGTATTTT. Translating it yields CASSLGGAIHLSTDTQYF.

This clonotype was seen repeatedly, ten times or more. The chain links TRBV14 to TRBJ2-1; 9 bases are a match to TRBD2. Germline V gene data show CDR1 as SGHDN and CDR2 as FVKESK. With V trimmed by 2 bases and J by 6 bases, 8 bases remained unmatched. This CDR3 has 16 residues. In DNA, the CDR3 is TGTGCCAGCAGCCAAATAGCGGGAGCCGCCCTCAATGAGCAGTTCTTC. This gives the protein CASSQIAGAALNEQFF.

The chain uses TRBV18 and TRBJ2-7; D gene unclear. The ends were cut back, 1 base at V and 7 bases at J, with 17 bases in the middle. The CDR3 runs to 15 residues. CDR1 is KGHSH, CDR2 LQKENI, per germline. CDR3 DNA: TGTGCCAGCTCACCACGAACATCTACCCCGGGTGAGCAGTACTTC. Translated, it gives CASSPRTSTPGEQYF.